The 31 T cell receptor beta chains below were found in one sample sequenced in a study of cytomegalovirus exposure and HLA in healthy donors. Using immunoSEQ multiplex PCR, the repertoire was profiled, and TCRdb retains in-frame clones only, with some absent. This table has 95,000 to 120,000 clones, approximately 94% appearing once. Sequencing was carried out using PBMCs. These receptors were obtained from a young woman in good health and CMV-seronegative.

This chain joins TRBV6-8 and TRBJ1-1, with 10 bases identical to TRBD1. Germline trimming cut 7 bases from V and 8 bases from J; bases unmatched to any gene: 22. CDR1 is MNHGY, CDR2 SAAAGT, per germline. This CDR3 is 18 amino acids long. CDR3 sequence (DNA): TGTGCCAGCATGGGTCGGAACGGGACAGGGGTGAACCATTGCGAAGCTTTCTTT. Its translation is CASMGRNGTGVNHCEAFF.

This chain joins TRBV5-1 and TRBJ1-2, with no clear D. The CDR3 consists of 13 residues. Trimming took 0 bases from V and 2 from J, leaving 5 bases between them. Per the germline V gene, CDR1 is SGHRS and CDR2 is YFSETQ. The CDR3 bases are TGCGCCAGCAGCTTGGGGCAAAACTATGGCTACACCTTC. Protein: CASSLGQNYGYTF. Supplemented by reference TRBV5-1 and TRBJ1-2, the full variable domain reads KAGVTQTPRYLIKTRGQQVTLSCSPISGHRSVSWYQQTPGQGLQFLFEYFSETQRNKGNFPGRFSGRQFSNSRSEMNVSTLELGDSALYLCASSLGQNYGYTFGSGTRLTVV.

The gene calls are TRBV25-1 and TRBJ2-5, with 7 positions matching TRBD1. Germline V lookup: CDR1 MGHDK, CDR2 SYGVNS. This CDR3 contains 16 residues. V trimming: 4 bases; J trimming: 5 bases; junction bases outside the gene matches: 13. The CDR3 protein is CASSVGQRSSGETQYF. CDR3 nucleotides: TGTGCCAGCAGTGTGGGACAGCGTAGCTCGGGGGAGACCCAGTACTTC.

This clone occurred once. The chain combines TRBV18 with TRBJ1-2; 9 bases line up with TRBD1. Germline trimming cut 3 bases from V and 4 bases from J; bases unmatched to any gene: 3. CDR3 length: 14 residues. Germline-derived CDR1 and CDR2 are KGHSH and LQKENI. CDR3 residues: CASSPGQGGYGYTF. In DNA, the CDR3 is TGTGCCAGCTCACCGGGACAGGGAGGCTATGGCTACACCTTC. Complete variable domain (other parts from reference TRBV18 and TRBJ1-2): NAGVMQNPRHLVRRRGQEARLRCSPMKGHSHVYWYRQLPEEGLKFMVYLQKENIIDESGMPKERFSAEFPKEGPSILRIQQVVRGDSAAYFCASSPGQGGYGYTFGSGTRLTVV.

The count of this clone is one. The J gene is TRBJ2-3, the V gene TRBV7-3, with TRBD1 identical over 7 bases. The germline gives CDR1 SGHTA, CDR2 FQGTGA. The CDR3 is 15 amino acids. V was clipped by 2 bases and J by 2 bases; unmatched bases: 4. The CDR3: CASSLARGNTDTQYF. The CDR3 DNA reads as TGTGCCAGCAGCTTAGCCAGGGGGAACACAGATACGCAGTATTTT.

Only a few counts were recorded for this clone. The rearrangement joins TRBV28 to TRBJ1-4; TRBD1 might be the D (5 bases). The V end lost 5 bases, the J end lost 5 bases, and 12 bases lay between the germline ends. This CDR3 is 14 amino acids long. Germline V gene sequence: CDR1 MDHEN, CDR2 SYDVKM. CDR3 loop: CASSRRHRNEKLFF. The CDR3 DNA is TGTGCCAGCAGTCGCCGGCACAGGAATGAAAAACTGTTTTTT.

The chain carries TRBV5-6 and TRBJ2-1; tentative D call: TRBD1 (5 bases). The CDR3 sequence is 16 residues long. Per the germline V gene, CDR1 is SGHDT and CDR2 is YYEEEE. Trimming pared 4 bases from V and 3 bases from J, leaving 17 bases between. The DNA for the CDR3 is TGTGCCAGCAGCCCTAAGCCCAGGGTAGGCTACAATGAGCAGTTCTTC. This translates into CASSPKPRVGYNEQFF.

The chain links TRBV5-6 to TRBJ2-7, with unresolved D. Trimming stripped 4 bases from V and 4 bases from J, with 3 bases between. From germline, CDR1 is SGHDT and CDR2 YYEEEE. The CDR3 runs 10 residues. The CDR3 DNA reads as TGTGCCAGCAGCGAGTACGAGCAGTACTTC. It is translated as CASSEYEQYF.

The chain uses TRBV5-1 and TRBJ1-2; 9 bases fit TRBD1. The junction had 7 bases not matched to a gene; V was cut back by 3 bases and J by 7 bases. Germline V gene sequence: CDR1 SGHRS, CDR2 YFSETQ. The CDR3 totals 14 residues. The CDR3 DNA is TGCGCCAGCAGCTGGTTACAGGGGGCATTTGGCTACACCTTC. This gives the protein CASSWLQGAFGYTF.

This rearrangement joins TRBV29-1 to TRBJ2-2; 8 bases align to TRBD1. J was trimmed by 1 base and V by 0 bases; bases with no gene match: 4. Germline CDR1 reads SQVTM; CDR2 reads ANQGSEA. CDR3 length: 16 amino acids. Here the CDR3 DNA reads TGCAGCGTTGAAGATGTCGGGACAGGGAACACCGGGGAGCTGTTTTTT. It specifies CSVEDVGTGNTGELFF.

The chain uses TRBV25-1 and TRBJ2-3, with D possibly TRBD2 on 6 matching bases. Germline V gene data show CDR1 as MGHDK and CDR2 as SYGVNS. Between the trimmed V and J ends, which lost 3 bases and 4 bases, there was a span of 20 bases. This CDR3 comprises 17 residues. The CDR3 DNA is TGTGCCAGCAGTGATCCTAGGGCGTCATGGAGGGCAGATACGCAGTATTTT. It yields the protein CASSDPRASWRADTQYF. Using reference TRBV25-1 and TRBJ2-3 for the parts outside the CDR3, the full variable domain is EADIYQTPRYLVIGTGKKITLECSQTMGHDKMYWYQQDPGMELHLIHYSYGVNSTEKGDLSSESTVSRIRTEHFPLTLESARPSHTSQYLCASSDPRASWRADTQYFGPGTRLTVL.

The V and J genes are TRBV2 and TRBJ2-1; 7 bases agree with TRBD1. The trim removed 1 base at V and 7 bases at J, leaving 7 bases unmatched. The germline CDR1 and CDR2 sequences are SNHLY and FYNNEI. CDR3 length equals 15 residues. In nucleotides, the CDR3 is TGTGCCAGCAGTGAAGGACAGGGCTTTGGGAATGAGCAGTTCTTC. It encodes CASSEGQGFGNEQFF.

The chain links TRBV5-6 to TRBJ1-1; D is uncertain. Trimming pared 0 bases from V and 8 bases from J, leaving 8 bases between. The CDR3 totals 12 residues. Germline values: CDR1 SGHDT, CDR2 YYEEEE. CDR3 in amino acids: CASSLAPGEAFF. The CDR3, as DNA: TGTGCCAGCAGCTTGGCCCCGGGAGAAGCTTTCTTT.

The chain couples TRBV6-6 to TRBJ1-2; tentative D call: TRBD1 (6 bases). Germline V gene sequence: CDR1 MNHNY, CDR2 SVGAGI (reference sequence). V was trimmed by 2 bases and J by 14 bases, leaving 18 bases between them. The CDR3 runs 13 residues. CDR3 DNA: TGTGCCAGCAGTTACGAGGTCCAGGGGACTACTACCTTC. Encoded protein: CASSYEVQGTTTF.

The chain carries TRBV23-1 and TRBJ1-1, with 7 bases lining up with TRBD1. TRBV23-1 is known as an ORF, though its function is uncertain. V was pared by 2 bases and J by 1 base, with 4 bases of the junction left unmatched. The CDR3 extends over 15 amino acids. CDR3 coding DNA: TGCGCCAGCAGTCAAACACAGGGGAGGAACACTGAAGCTTTCTTT. It codes for CASSQTQGRNTEAFF.

The chain recombines TRBV15 with TRBJ2-2; the D gene is possibly TRBD1 (6 bases). Germline loops: CDR1 LNHNV, CDR2 YYDKDF (reference sequence). The CDR3 has 19 amino acids. With 5 bases removed from V and 6 bases from J, the gap between germline ends came to 28 bases. The CDR3 region is CATSPGRGTGLVRSGELFF. CDR3 sequence (DNA): TGTGCCACCAGCCCCGGCAGGGGAACGGGCTTGGTAAGGTCCGGGGAGCTGTTTTTT.

This sequence joins TRBV15 and TRBJ2-7; 11 bases map to TRBD1. The length of the CDR3 is 15 residues. V lost 5 bases and J lost 4; bases outside the gene matches: 7. The germline V gene encodes CDR1 LNHNV and CDR2 YYDKDF (reference sequence). CDR3 sequence (DNA): TGTGCCACCAGCGGACAGGGGGCGACCTATTACGAGCAGTACTTC. It specifies CATSGQGATYYEQYF.

The rearrangement joins TRBV7-2 to TRBJ2-1; possible D gene TRBD2, 5 bases. V dropped 5 bases and J dropped 6 bases, with 26 bases sitting between them. Germline values: CDR1 SGHTA, CDR2 FQGNSA. The CDR3 is made up of 18 amino acids. DNA of the CDR3: TGTGCCAGCAGCACAGCAGTCCTGAGCGGCAAACGCGGCAATGAGCAGTTCTTC. This encodes CASSTAVLSGKRGNEQFF.

The gene calls are TRBV7-2 and TRBJ2-7; perhaps TRBD1 as D (6 bases). CDR3 size: 13 residues. The germline V and J ends were trimmed by 5 bases and 3 bases, with 11 bases remaining between them. From germline, CDR1 is SGHTA and CDR2 FQGNSA. The DNA of the CDR3 is TGTGCCAGCAGCCCCGACAGGCGCTACGAGCAGTACTTC. Translation gives CASSPDRRYEQYF.

Notes on this clone: Compared with germline, one end of the junction differs, possibly owing to a read error. The V and J genes are TRBV14 and TRBJ1-6; no clear D. There are 15 residues in the CDR3. Germline CDR1 and CDR2: SGHDN and FVKESK. The CDR3 loop is CTSSQVAHYNSPLHF. The CDR3 DNA is TGTACCAGCAGCCAAGTGGCACATTATAATTCACCCCTCCACTTT.

J is TRBJ2-1 and V is TRBV30; D gene ambiguous. Germline assignment: CDR1 GTSNPN and CDR2 SVGIG (reference sequence). CDR3 size: 14 residues. The germline V and J ends were trimmed by 2 bases and 4 bases, with 12 bases remaining between them. CDR3: CAWSTLGSYNEQFF. The DNA of the CDR3 is TGTGCCTGGAGTACCCTAGGTTCTTACAATGAGCAGTTCTTC.

The chain recombines TRBV28 with TRBJ1-2; D is possibly TRBD1 (5 bases). Trimming removed 9 bases at V and 7 bases at J, with 24 bases between. CDR3 length: 15 residues. Germline-derived CDR1 and CDR2 are MDHEN and SYDVKM. Here the CDR3 reads CASTSSRAVNAGYTF. The CDR3 DNA follows: TGTGCCAGTACCTCGAGCAGGGCAGTAAATGCTGGCTACACCTTC.

The chain recombines TRBV5-8 with TRBJ1-1, with D possibly being TRBD1 (6 bases). This CDR3 region has 17 residues. Trimming removed 3 bases at V and 1 base at J, with 19 bases between. Germline CDR1 SGHTS, CDR2 YDEGEE. Written as DNA, the CDR3 is TGTGCCAGCAGCTCAGGACAGCCTTGGGTTGGGAACACTGAAGCTTTCTTT. Its translation: CASSSGQPWVGNTEAFF. Drawing the rest from reference TRBV5-8 and TRBJ1-1, the complete variable domain is EAGVTQSPTHLIKTRGQQATLRCSPISGHTSVYWYQQALGLGLQFLLWYDEGEERNRGNFPPRFSGRQFPNYSSELNVNALELEDSALYLCASSSGQPWVGNTEAFFGQGTRLTVV.

J is TRBJ1-1 and V is TRBV9; possible D gene TRBD1, 6 bases. CDR3 length equals 15 residues. Deletions cut 0 bases from V and 1 base from J, with 10 bases between. CDR1 and CDR2 (germline): SGDLS, YYNGEE. CDR3 region: CASSVAGGGNTEAFF. CDR3 in DNA: TGTGCCAGCAGCGTAGCGGGGGGCGGGAACACTGAAGCTTTCTTT.

This chain joins TRBV5-8 and TRBJ2-3; tentatively, D is TRBD2 (6 bases). This CDR3 is 16 amino acids long. V lost 3 bases and J 4 bases, leaving 18 bases between the germline ends. In germline, CDR1 is SGHTS, CDR2 YDEGEE. CDR3 coding DNA: TGTGCCAGCAGCTCGGGACGGGGACTGCGGGCAGATACGCAGTATTTT. Amino acid sequence: CASSSGRGLRADTQYF.

V gene TRBV2 combines with J gene TRBJ2-7; TRBD2 is a possible D gene (5 bases). The CDR3 contains 16 residues. The germline V gene encodes CDR1 SNHLY and CDR2 FYNNEI. Deletions cut 3 bases from V and 3 bases from J, with 18 bases between. The CDR3: CASSDGPSSRGYEQYF. DNA for the CDR3: TGTGCCAGCAGTGATGGGCCGTCCTCTCGGGGCTACGAGCAGTACTTC.

CDR3: CASRLGGSEAFF. CDR3 in DNA: TGTGCCAGTAGACTGGGAGGGTCTGAAGCTTTCTTT. J is TRBJ1-1 and V is TRBV19; D is ambiguous. The CDR3 sequence is 12 residues long. Trimming pared 6 bases from V and 6 bases from J, leaving 11 bases between. Germline V gene sequence: CDR1 LNHDA, CDR2 SQIVND (reference sequence).

V gene TRBV6-6 combines with J gene TRBJ2-1; D gene ambiguous. Germline V lookup: CDR1 MNHNY, CDR2 SVGAGI (reference sequence). The V gene lost 6 bases and the J gene lost 10 bases, with 10 bases spanning the gap. This CDR3 comprises 11 residues. CDR3 sequence (DNA): TGTGCCAGCAGGATCCAGGCGGAGCAGTTCTTC. Translating it yields CASRIQAEQFF.

The V call is TRBV7-9, the J call TRBJ1-5; D ambiguous. V lost 2 bases, J lost 6 bases, and 14 bases lay in between. The V gene's germline CDR1 is SEHNR and CDR2 FQNEAQ (reference sequence). The CDR3 consists of 15 residues. The CDR3, as DNA: TGTGCCAGCAGCTTATCTGAGTCGGCGGCTCAGCCCCAGCATTTT. Translated: CASSLSESAAQPQHF.

The chain combines TRBV5-1 with TRBJ2-7; TRBD1 aligns across 8 bases. This CDR3 has 14 residues. Trimming took 4 bases from V and 3 from J; bases not matched to a gene: 6. In germline, CDR1 is SGHRS, CDR2 YFSETQ. The CDR3 reads CASSPGDRIYEQYF. The CDR3 bases are TGCGCCAGCAGCCCAGGGGACAGGATCTACGAGCAGTACTTC.

The chain employs TRBV15 and TRBJ2-7; tentative D call: TRBD2 (6 bases). This CDR3 is built from 12 residues. V lost 0 bases and J 12 bases, leaving 12 bases between the germline ends. The germline V gene encodes CDR1 LNHNV and CDR2 YYDKDF (reference sequence). In nucleotides, the CDR3 is TGTGCCACCAGCAGAGATCGGGGGTTTCGGTACTTC. This translates into CATSRDRGFRYF.